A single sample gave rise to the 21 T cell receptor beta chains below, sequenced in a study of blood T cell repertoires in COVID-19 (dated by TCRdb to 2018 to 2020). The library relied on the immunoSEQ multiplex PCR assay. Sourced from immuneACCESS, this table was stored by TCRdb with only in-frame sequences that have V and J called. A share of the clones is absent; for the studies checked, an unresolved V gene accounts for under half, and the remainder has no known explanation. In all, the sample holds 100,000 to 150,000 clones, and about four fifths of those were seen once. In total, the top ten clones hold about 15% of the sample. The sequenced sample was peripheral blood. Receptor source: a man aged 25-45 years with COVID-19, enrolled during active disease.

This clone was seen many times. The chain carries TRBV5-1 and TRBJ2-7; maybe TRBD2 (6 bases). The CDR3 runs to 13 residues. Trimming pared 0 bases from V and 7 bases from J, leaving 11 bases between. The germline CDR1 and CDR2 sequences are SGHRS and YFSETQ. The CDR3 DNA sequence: TGCGCCAGCAGCTTGGCGGCGGCGGGAGAGCAGTACTTC. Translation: CASSLAAAGEQYF.

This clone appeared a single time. The CDR3 sequence: CASSQGQTNQETQYF. The CDR3 DNA is TGTGCCAGCAGCCAGGGACAGACCAACCAAGAGACCCAGTACTTC. This chain uses TRBV5-8 with TRBJ2-5; 7 positions match TRBD1. V lost 4 bases and J lost 0; bases outside the gene matches: 6. CDR1 is SGHTS and CDR2 is YDEGEE in the germline V gene. CDR3 length equals 15 residues.

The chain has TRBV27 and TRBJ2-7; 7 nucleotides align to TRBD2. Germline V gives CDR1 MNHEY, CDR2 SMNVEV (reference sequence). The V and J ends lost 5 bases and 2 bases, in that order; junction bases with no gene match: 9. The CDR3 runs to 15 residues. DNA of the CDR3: TGTGCCAGCAGTCCCTCGGGGGAGGGGACCTACGAGCAGTACTTC. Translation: CASSPSGEGTYEQYF.

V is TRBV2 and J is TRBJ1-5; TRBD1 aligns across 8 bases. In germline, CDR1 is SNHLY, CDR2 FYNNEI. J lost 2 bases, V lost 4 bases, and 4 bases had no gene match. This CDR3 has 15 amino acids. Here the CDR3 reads CASSGPGGGNQPQHF. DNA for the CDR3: TGTGCCAGCAGTGGCCCAGGGGGCGGCAATCAGCCCCAGCATTTT.

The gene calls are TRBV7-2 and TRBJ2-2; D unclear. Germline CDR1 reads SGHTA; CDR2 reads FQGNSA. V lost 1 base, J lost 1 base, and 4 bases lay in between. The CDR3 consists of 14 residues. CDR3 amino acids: CASSLVRNTGELFF. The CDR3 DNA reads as TGTGCCAGCAGCTTAGTTAGGAACACCGGGGAGCTGTTTTTT.

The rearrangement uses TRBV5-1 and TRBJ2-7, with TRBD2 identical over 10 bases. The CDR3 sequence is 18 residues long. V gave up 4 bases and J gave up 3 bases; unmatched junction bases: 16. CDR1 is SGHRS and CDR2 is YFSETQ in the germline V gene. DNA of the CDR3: TGCGCCAGCAGCAGTATGTCTAGCGGGGGCTCACGTAACTACGAGCAGTACTTC. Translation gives CASSSMSSGGSRNYEQYF.

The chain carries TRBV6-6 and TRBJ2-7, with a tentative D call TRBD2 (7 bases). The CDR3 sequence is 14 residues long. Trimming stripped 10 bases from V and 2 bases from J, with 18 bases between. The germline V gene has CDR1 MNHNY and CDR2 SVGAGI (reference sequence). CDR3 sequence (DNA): TGTGCCACCAAACGGGGGGCGGAACCCTACGAGCAGTACTTC. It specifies CATKRGAEPYEQYF.

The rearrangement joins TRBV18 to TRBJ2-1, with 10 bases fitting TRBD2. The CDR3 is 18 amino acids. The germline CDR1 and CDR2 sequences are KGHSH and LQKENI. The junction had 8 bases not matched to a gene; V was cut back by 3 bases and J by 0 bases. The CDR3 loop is CASSPPGLAVSSYNEQFF. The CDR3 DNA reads TGTGCCAGCTCACCTCCAGGACTAGCGGTGAGCTCCTACAATGAGCAGTTCTTC.

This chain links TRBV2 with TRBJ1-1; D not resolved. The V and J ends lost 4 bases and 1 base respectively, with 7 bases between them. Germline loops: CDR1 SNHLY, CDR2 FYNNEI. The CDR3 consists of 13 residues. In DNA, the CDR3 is TGTGCCAGCAGTGTCCAGTGGAACACTGAAGCTTTCTTT. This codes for CASSVQWNTEAFF.

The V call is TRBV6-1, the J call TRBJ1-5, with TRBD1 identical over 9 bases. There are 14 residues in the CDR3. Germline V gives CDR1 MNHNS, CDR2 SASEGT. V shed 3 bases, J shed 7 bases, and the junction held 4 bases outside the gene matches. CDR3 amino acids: CASSDGTGNQPQHF. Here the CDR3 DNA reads TGTGCCAGCAGTGATGGGACAGGGAACCAGCCCCAGCATTTT.

The DNA for the CDR3 is TGTGCCAGCAGCGAAACCTCCGGGACAGGGGGCCGAGGCACTGAAGCTTTCTTT. The encoded protein is CASSETSGTGGRGTEAFF. The chain recombines TRBV7-3 with TRBJ1-1, with 12 bases identical to TRBD1. V was clipped by 5 bases and J by 4 bases; unmatched bases: 14. Per the germline V gene, CDR1 is SGHTA and CDR2 is FQGTGA. The CDR3 has 18 amino acids.

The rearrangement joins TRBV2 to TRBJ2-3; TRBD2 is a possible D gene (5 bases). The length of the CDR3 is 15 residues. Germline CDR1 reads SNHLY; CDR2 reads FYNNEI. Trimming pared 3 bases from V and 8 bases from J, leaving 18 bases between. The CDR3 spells CASSEALVSAGTQYF. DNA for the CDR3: TGTGCCAGCAGTGAGGCGCTAGTTTCGGCGGGTACGCAGTATTTT.

The CDR3 reads CAISDRAGDTGELFF. CDR3 sequence (DNA): TGTGCCATCAGTGACCGGGCAGGGGACACCGGGGAGCTGTTTTTT. The rearrangement joins TRBV10-3 to TRBJ2-2, with D perhaps TRBD1 (6 bases). The CDR3 contains 15 residues. V was shortened by 3 bases and J by 3 bases, with 11 bases between the two germline ends. CDR1 and CDR2 from the germline V gene are ENHRY and SYGVKD.

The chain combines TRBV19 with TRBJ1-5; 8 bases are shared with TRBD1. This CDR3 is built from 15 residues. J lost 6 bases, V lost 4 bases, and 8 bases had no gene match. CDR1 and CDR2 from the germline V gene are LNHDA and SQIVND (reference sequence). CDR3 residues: CASSRDRGTRQPQHF. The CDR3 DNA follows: TGTGCCAGTAGTAGAGACAGGGGAACACGTCAGCCCCAGCATTTT.

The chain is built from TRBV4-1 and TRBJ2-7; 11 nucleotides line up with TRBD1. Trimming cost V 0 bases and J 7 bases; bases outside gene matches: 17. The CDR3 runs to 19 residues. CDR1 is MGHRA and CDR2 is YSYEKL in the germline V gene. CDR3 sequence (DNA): TGCGCCAGCAGCCAAGAAGGACAGGGGGCTACTCTGGTTCTCAAAGAGCAGTACTTC. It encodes CASSQEGQGATLVLKEQYF.

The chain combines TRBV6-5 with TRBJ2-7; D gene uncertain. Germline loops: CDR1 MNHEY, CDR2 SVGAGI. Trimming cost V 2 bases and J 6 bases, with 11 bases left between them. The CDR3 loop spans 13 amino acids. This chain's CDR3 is CASSYSPSGEQYF. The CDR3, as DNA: TGTGCCAGCAGTTACAGCCCCTCGGGCGAGCAGTACTTC.

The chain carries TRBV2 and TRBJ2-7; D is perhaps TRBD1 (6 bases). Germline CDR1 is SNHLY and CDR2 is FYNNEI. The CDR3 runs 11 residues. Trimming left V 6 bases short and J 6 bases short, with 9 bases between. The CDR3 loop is CASSRQVEQYF. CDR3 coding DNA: TGTGCCAGCAGCCGACAGGTCGAGCAGTACTTC.

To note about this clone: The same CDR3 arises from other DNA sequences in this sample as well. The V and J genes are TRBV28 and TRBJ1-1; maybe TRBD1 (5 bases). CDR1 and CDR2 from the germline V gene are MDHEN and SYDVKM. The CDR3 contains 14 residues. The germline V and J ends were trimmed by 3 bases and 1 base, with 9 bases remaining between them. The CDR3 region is CASSFRGGNTEAFF. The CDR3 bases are TGTGCCAGCAGTTTTAGGGGTGGGAACACTGAAGCTTTCTTT.

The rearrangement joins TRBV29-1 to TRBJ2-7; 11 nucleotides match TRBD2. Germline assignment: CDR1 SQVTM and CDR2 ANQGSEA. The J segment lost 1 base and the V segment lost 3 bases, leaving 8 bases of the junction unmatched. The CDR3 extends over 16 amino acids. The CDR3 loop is CSVEYSGTSGSYEQYF. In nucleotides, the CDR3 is TGCAGCGTTGAGTACTCAGGGACTAGCGGTTCCTACGAGCAGTACTTC.

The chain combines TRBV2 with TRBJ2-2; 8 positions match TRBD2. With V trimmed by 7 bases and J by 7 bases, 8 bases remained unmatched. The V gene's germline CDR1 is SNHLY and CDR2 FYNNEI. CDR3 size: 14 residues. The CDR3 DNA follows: TGTGCCAGCAACCGGGAGGGCCGTGGCGGGGAGCTGTTTTTT. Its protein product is CASNREGRGGELFF.

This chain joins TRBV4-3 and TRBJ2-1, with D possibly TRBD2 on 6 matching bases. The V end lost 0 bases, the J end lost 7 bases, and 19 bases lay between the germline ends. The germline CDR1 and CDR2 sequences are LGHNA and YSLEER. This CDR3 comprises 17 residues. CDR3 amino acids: CASSQDSLPSGTNEQFF. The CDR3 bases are TGCGCCAGCAGCCAAGATAGTTTGCCTAGTGGGACTAATGAGCAGTTCTTC.